This T cell receptor beta chain was observed in a study of beta chain features in type 1 diabetes. General study results and limits: The study found moderately but significantly shorter TCRB CDR3s in all four CD4+ subsets of Type 1 diabetes patients. Possible PCR preference for shorter templates applied equally to patients and controls.

The CDR3 is 14 residues long. V trimming: 6 bases; J trimming: 4 bases; junction bases outside the gene matches: 7. Looked up from germline, CDR1 is MNHEY and CDR2 is SMNVEV (reference sequence). This clone occurred a few times. What it recognizes is unknown. The authors reverse transcribed all of the isolated RNA, so sequencing captured expressed TCRB transcripts. Data came from immunoSEQ multiplex PCR; TCRdb stores just in-frame clones and leaves some out. The sample yields about 150,000 clones, about 9% seen once. The specimen was central memory CD4+ T cells from blood. This chain links TRBV27 with TRBJ1-2; 8 bases are shared with TRBD1. The receptor was isolated from a woman aged 25 to 39 with type 1 diabetes. CDR3 bases: TGTGCCAGCAGAAACCGGGGACAGGTCTATGGCTACACCTTC. Translation gives CASRNRGQVYGYTF.